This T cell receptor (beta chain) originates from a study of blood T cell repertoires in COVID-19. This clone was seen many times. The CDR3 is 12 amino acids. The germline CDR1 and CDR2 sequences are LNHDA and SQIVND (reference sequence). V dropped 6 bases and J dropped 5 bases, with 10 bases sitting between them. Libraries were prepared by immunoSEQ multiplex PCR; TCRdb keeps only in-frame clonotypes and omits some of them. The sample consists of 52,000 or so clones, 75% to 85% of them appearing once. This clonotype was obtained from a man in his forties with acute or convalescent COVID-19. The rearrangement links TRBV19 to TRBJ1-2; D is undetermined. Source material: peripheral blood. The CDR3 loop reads CASSLLQYGYTF. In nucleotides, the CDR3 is TGTGCCAGTAGCCTTTTACAGTATGGCTACACCTTC.